A single sample gave rise to the 10 T cell receptor beta chains below, sequenced in a study of blood T cell repertoires in COVID-19. TCRdb's copy holds only in-frame clones and misses some; the assay was immunoSEQ multiplex PCR. The data contain about 180,000 clones, approximately 85% of them singletons. The sequenced material came from peripheral blood. These receptors were taken from a woman at least 80 years old with acute or convalescent COVID-19.

This clone was counted once. The genes are TRBV5-1 and TRBJ1-1; possibly TRBD1 for D (6 bases). The CDR3 extends over 15 amino acids. V lost 2 bases and J 6 bases, leaving 17 bases between the germline ends. Germline V lookup: CDR1 SGHRS, CDR2 YFSETQ. CDR3: CASSLRAGDSSEAFF. The CDR3 DNA reads as TGCGCCAGCAGCTTAAGGGCAGGGGATAGCTCTGAAGCTTTCTTT.

This clone occurred once. The V and J genes are TRBV5-8 and TRBJ1-1; maybe TRBD1 (5 bases). Trimming shortened V by 1 base and J by 3 bases, and 16 bases separated the two germline ends. The CDR3 has 16 amino acids. Germline values: CDR1 SGHTS, CDR2 YDEGEE. CDR3 sequence reads: CASSLRAVKGDTEAFF. The DNA for the CDR3 is TGTGCCAGCAGCTTGAGGGCAGTCAAAGGGGACACTGAAGCTTTCTTT.

The genes are TRBV2 and TRBJ2-3, with D maybe TRBD1 (5 bases). CDR1 and CDR2 (germline): SNHLY, FYNNEI. The V end lost 5 bases, the J end lost 4 bases, and 10 bases lay between the germline ends. The CDR3 has 13 residues. The CDR3 DNA reads as TGTGCCAGCAGTCGCATCAGGGCAGATACGCAGTATTTT. Translation gives CASSRIRADTQYF.

Note on this clone: A read error may produce the germline difference seen at one junction end. The chain joins TRBV9 to TRBJ1-6; TRBD1 matches 7 bases. This CDR3 has 15 residues. Germline CDR1 and CDR2: SGDLS and YYNGEE. CDR3 in amino acids: CASSTTGTENSPPHF. CDR3 DNA: TGTGCCAGCAGCACAACCGGGACAGAAAATTCACCCCCCCACTTT.

V usage is TRBV29-1 and J usage is TRBJ1-4; possibly TRBD1 for D (5 bases). Trimming removed 4 bases from V and 7 bases from J, with 13 bases in between. CDR1 is SQVTM, CDR2 ANQGSEA, per germline. The CDR3 consists of 13 residues. CDR3 residues: CSVVLGTGEKLFF. The CDR3 DNA reads TGCAGCGTTGTCTTGGGGACTGGTGAAAAACTGTTTTTT.

The gene calls are TRBV7-2 and TRBJ2-3; 10 bases map to TRBD1. The CDR3 has 15 amino acids. CDR1 SGHTA and CDR2 FQGNSA come from the germline V gene. V shed 2 bases, J shed 3 bases, and the junction held 2 bases outside the gene matches. This chain's CDR3 is CASSLRGQGTDTQYF. CDR3 coding DNA: TGTGCCAGCAGCTTAAGGGGACAGGGGACAGATACGCAGTATTTT.

This clone showed up just a few times. This sequence joins TRBV11-2 and TRBJ2-4; 10 bases agree with TRBD1. V lost 6 bases, J lost 9 bases, and 8 bases stayed unmatched. The CDR3 extends over 14 amino acids. Per germline, CDR1 SGHAT and CDR2 FQNNGV. The chain's CDR3 is CASRERTGGAIQYF. The CDR3 DNA reads as TGTGCCAGCAGGGAGAGGACAGGGGGGGCCATTCAGTACTTC. The entire variable domain, with the rest obtained from reference TRBV11-2 and TRBJ2-4, is as follows: EAGVAQSPRYKIIEKRQSVAFWCNPISGHATLYWYQQILGQGPKLLIQFQNNGVVDDSQLPKDRFSAERLKGVDSTLKIQPAKLEDSAVYLCASRERTGGAIQYFGAGTRLSVL.

This clone has a handful of counts. J is TRBJ1-5 and V is TRBV6-5; weak D call: TRBD1 (6 bases). Germline CDR1 is MNHEY and CDR2 is SVGAGI. CDR3 length equals 14 residues. Deletions cut 0 bases from V and 6 bases from J, with 9 bases between. CDR3 region: CASSYSGGAQPQHF. The CDR3 coding sequence is TGTGCCAGCAGTTACTCCGGGGGGGCTCAGCCCCAGCATTTT.

The chain carries TRBV6-5 and TRBJ2-3; TRBD2 matches 9 bases. The CDR3 is 14 amino acids. Trimming took 0 bases from V and 11 from J; bases not matched to a gene: 6. CDR1 is MNHEY, CDR2 SVGAGI, per germline. The CDR3: CASSYSASGALQYF. The DNA for the CDR3 is TGTGCCAGCAGTTACTCGGCTAGCGGGGCCTTGCAGTATTTT.

This rearrangement joins TRBV10-3 to TRBJ1-5, with 8 bases fitting TRBD1. The CDR3 totals 14 residues. Germline V lookup: CDR1 ENHRY, CDR2 SYGVKD. V shed 5 bases and J 6 bases; nucleotides not matched to a gene: 6. The CDR3 bases are TGTGCCATCAGTCCTGGACAGGGTGGTCAGCCCCAGCATTTT. Protein sequence: CAISPGQGGQPQHF.